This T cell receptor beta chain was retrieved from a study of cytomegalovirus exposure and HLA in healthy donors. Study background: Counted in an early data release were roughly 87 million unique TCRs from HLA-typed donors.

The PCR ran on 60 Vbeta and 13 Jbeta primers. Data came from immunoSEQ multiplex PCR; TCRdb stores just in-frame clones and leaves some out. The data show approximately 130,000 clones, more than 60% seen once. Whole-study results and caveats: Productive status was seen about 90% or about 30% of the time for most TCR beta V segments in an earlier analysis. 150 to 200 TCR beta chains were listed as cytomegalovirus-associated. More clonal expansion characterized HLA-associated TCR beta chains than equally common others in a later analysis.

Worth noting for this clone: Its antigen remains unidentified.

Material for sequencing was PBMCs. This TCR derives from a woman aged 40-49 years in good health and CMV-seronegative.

The CDR3 reads CASSHPGLVDEQYF. CDR3 in DNA: TGTGCCAGCAGTCACCCGGGACTAGTCGACGAGCAGTACTTC. The chain carries TRBV28 and TRBJ2-7; the match to TRBD2 covers 8 bases. With V trimmed by 5 bases and J by 5 bases, 8 bases remained unmatched. The CDR3 is 14 residues long. Germline CDR1 MDHEN, CDR2 SYDVKM.